The 29 T cell receptor beta chains listed next were all sequenced from one sample in a study of blood T cell repertoires in COVID-19. Repertoires were generated with immunoSEQ multiplex PCR, while TCRdb's copy carries only in-frame clones and drops some. The sample contains 110,000 to 150,000 clones, 80% of which appear only once. The sequencing input was peripheral blood. Every receptor here comes from a man aged 65 to 85 who had recovered from COVID-19.

The rearrangement uses TRBV29-1 and TRBJ2-5, with TRBD1 as a possible D gene (6 bases). Germline CDR1 is SQVTM and CDR2 is ANQGSEA. V shed 2 bases and J shed 5 bases, with 12 bases lying between them. The CDR3 runs to 13 residues. This CDR3 is CSVERVGGETQYF. The CDR3 DNA reads TGCAGCGTTGAAAGGGTTGGGGGCGAGACCCAGTACTTC.

This clone was seen only a few times. The chain employs TRBV6-6 and TRBJ2-3, with D hard to call. Trimming removed 3 bases at V and 4 bases at J, with 8 bases between. The germline CDR1 and CDR2 sequences are MNHNY and SVGAGI (reference sequence). The CDR3 length is 13 residues. The DNA for the CDR3 is TGTGCCAGCAGTTATTCCGAGGCAGATACGCAGTATTTT. Translation gives CASSYSEADTQYF.

The chain uses TRBV6-5 and TRBJ2-7, with a possible D match to TRBD2 (6 bases). This CDR3 has 14 amino acids. Germline V gene lookup returns CDR1 MNHEY and CDR2 SVGAGI. V lost 5 bases, J lost 0 bases, and 11 bases lay in between. This chain's CDR3 is CASSLSGVSYEQYF. CDR3 coding DNA: TGTGCCAGCAGTCTCTCGGGGGTCTCCTACGAGCAGTACTTC.

V is TRBV11-2 and J is TRBJ1-2; 8 positions agree with TRBD1. CDR1 and CDR2 (germline): SGHAT, FQNNGV. This CDR3 has 17 amino acids. Losses at the gene ends were 0 bases for V and 8 bases for J; bases not matched to a gene: 14. The CDR3 spells CASSLDQAGGFLWGYTF. In DNA form, the CDR3 reads TGTGCCAGCAGCTTAGATCAGGCAGGGGGCTTTTTGTGGGGCTACACCTTC.

The chain combines TRBV7-2 with TRBJ2-2; 7 bases map to TRBD1. The V segment lost 3 bases and the J segment 1 base; nucleotides outside the gene matches: 2. This CDR3 is 15 amino acids long. The germline CDR1 and CDR2 sequences are SGHTA and FQGNSA. CDR3: CASSLWTGNTGELFF. For the CDR3, the DNA is TGTGCCAGCAGCTTGTGGACAGGGAACACCGGGGAGCTGTTTTTT.

The rearrangement links TRBV6-4 to TRBJ1-2; no definite D call. Germline V lookup: CDR1 MRHNA, CDR2 SNTAGT. The V end lost 4 bases, the J end lost 5 bases, and 20 bases lay between the germline ends. The CDR3 spans 16 residues. This chain's CDR3 is CASSATAGSPLYGYTF. Written as DNA, the CDR3 is TGTGCCAGCAGTGCGACCGCGGGGTCCCCTCTTTATGGCTACACCTTC.

A word on this clone: Other nucleotide sequences in the sample specify the same CDR3. The rearrangement joins TRBV18 to TRBJ1-1, with a tentative D call TRBD1 (6 bases). Trimming removed 2 bases at V and 0 bases at J, with 10 bases between. In germline, CDR1 is KGHSH, CDR2 LQKENI. The CDR3 runs 15 residues. CDR3 sequence reads: CASSPTTGLNTEAFF. The CDR3 coding sequence is TGTGCCAGCTCACCAACAACAGGGCTGAACACTGAAGCTTTCTTT. Full variable domain (rest looked up from reference TRBV18 and TRBJ1-1): NAGVMQNPRHLVRRRGQEARLRCSPMKGHSHVYWYRQLPEEGLKFMVYLQKENIIDESGMPKERFSAEFPKEGPSILRIQQVVRGDSAAYFCASSPTTGLNTEAFFGQGTRLTVV.

V usage is TRBV27 and J usage is TRBJ2-7, with 7 bases lining up with TRBD1. J lost 2 bases, V lost 3 bases, and 4 bases had no gene match. The CDR3 contains 14 residues. CDR1 is MNHEY, CDR2 SMNVEV, per germline (reference sequence). The CDR3 region is CASSFDGTAYEQYF. For the CDR3, the DNA is TGTGCCAGCAGTTTCGACGGGACAGCCTACGAGCAGTACTTC.

The chain uses TRBV7-9 and TRBJ2-1, with 8 bases that match TRBD1. The CDR3 consists of 16 residues. CDR1 SEHNR and CDR2 FQNEAQ come from the germline V gene (reference sequence). V dropped 4 bases and J dropped 8; count of bases not matched to a gene: 13. The CDR3 here is CASSSRDRGPWDEQFF. Here the CDR3 DNA reads TGTGCCAGCAGCTCCCGCGACAGGGGCCCATGGGATGAGCAGTTCTTC.

The V call is TRBV3-1 (or the pseudogene TRBV3-2), the J call TRBJ2-6; 7 nucleotides align to TRBD1. The germline V gene has CDR1 LGHDT and CDR2 YNNKEL (reference sequence). Trimming took 3 bases from V and 2 from J; bases not matched to a gene: 1. This CDR3 spans 15 amino acids. CDR3 residues: CASSHTGAGANVLTF. The CDR3 region has the DNA TGTGCCAGCAGCCATACAGGGGCTGGGGCCAACGTCCTGACTTTC.

CDR3: CASSPGAFYEQYF. The CDR3 coding sequence is TGTGCCAGCAGTCCCGGAGCCTTCTACGAGCAGTACTTC. The chain is built from TRBV27 and TRBJ2-7; D remains ambiguous. The CDR3 totals 13 residues. The germline gives CDR1 MNHEY, CDR2 SMNVEV (reference sequence). Trimming left V 5 bases short and J 3 bases short, with 11 bases between.

This clone was seen only a few times. This chain connects TRBV27 to TRBJ2-7; 13 positions match TRBD2. The CDR3 has 17 amino acids. Germline values: CDR1 MNHEY, CDR2 SMNVEV (reference sequence). The J segment lost 5 bases and the V segment lost 5 bases, leaving 12 bases of the junction unmatched. CDR3 sequence reads: CASSGRLILAGGDEQYF. DNA for the CDR3: TGTGCCAGCAGTGGGCGCCTCATACTAGCGGGAGGGGACGAGCAGTACTTC.

CDR3 sequence: CASSLATMAGNTGELFF. CDR3 coding DNA: TGTGCCAGCAGCTTGGCCACCATGGCGGGTAACACCGGGGAGCTGTTTTTT. The genes are TRBV5-4 and TRBJ2-2; possibly TRBD2 for D (5 bases). This CDR3 has 17 amino acids. The V gene's germline CDR1 is SGHNT and CDR2 YYREEE (reference sequence). V was shortened by 0 bases and J by 2 bases, with 14 bases between the two germline ends.

The rearrangement uses TRBV7-9 and TRBJ2-6, with D unclear. The V gene's germline CDR1 is SEHNR and CDR2 FQNEAQ (reference sequence). The CDR3 sequence is 14 residues long. V was pared by 2 bases and J by 3 bases, with 5 bases between. The CDR3 region is CASSLSRGANVLTF. The CDR3 coding sequence is TGTGCCAGCAGCTTAAGCCGTGGGGCCAACGTCCTGACTTTC.

The V gene is TRBV7-2, the J gene TRBJ2-5; TRBD1 agrees at 10 bases. The CDR3 runs to 13 residues. The V gene end was trimmed by 5 bases and the J gene end by 10 bases; junction bases not matched to a gene: 7. Per germline, CDR1 SGHTA and CDR2 FQGNSA. The CDR3 spells CASSPGTGEDQYF. In nucleotides, the CDR3 is TGTGCCAGCAGCCCCGGGACAGGGGAGGACCAGTACTTC.

The chain employs TRBV27 and TRBJ2-2; 9 nucleotides match TRBD2. CDR1 is MNHEY and CDR2 is SMNVEV in the germline V gene (reference sequence). The junction had 8 bases not matched to a gene; V was cut back by 4 bases and J by 2 bases. The CDR3 runs 17 residues. Here the CDR3 DNA reads TGTGCCAGCAGTTACAAACTTCTAGCGGGAAACACCGGGGAGCTGTTTTTT. It specifies CASSYKLLAGNTGELFF.

The chain recombines TRBV19 with TRBJ2-7; the D gene is possibly TRBD1 (6 bases). The CDR3 runs to 15 residues. Germline V gene sequence: CDR1 LNHDA, CDR2 SQIVND (reference sequence). V dropped 3 bases and J dropped 1 base, with 13 bases sitting between them. The CDR3 reads CASSIRTGLSYEQYF. As DNA, the CDR3 is TGTGCCAGTAGTATTCGCACAGGGCTTTCCTACGAGCAGTACTTC.

This sequence joins TRBV27 and TRBJ2-7, with TRBD2 matching 7 bases. With V trimmed by 5 bases and J by 0 bases, 4 bases remained unmatched. Germline CDR1 is MNHEY and CDR2 is SMNVEV (reference sequence). The CDR3 is made up of 14 amino acids. The CDR3, as DNA: TGTGCCAGCAGTCGCCCGGGGGGCTCCTACGAGCAGTACTTC. Amino acid sequence: CASSRPGGSYEQYF.

The V and J genes are TRBV30 and TRBJ2-1; 13 bases are shared with TRBD2. Germline CDR1 GTSNPN, CDR2 SVGIG (reference sequence). The CDR3 is 15 residues long. The V gene end was trimmed by 4 bases and the J gene end by 11 bases; junction bases not matched to a gene: 11. The CDR3 here is CAWITSGRGIQQQFF. DNA for the CDR3: TGTGCCTGGATCACTAGCGGGAGGGGTATCCAACAGCAGTTCTTC.

V is TRBV2 and J is TRBJ1-3; D is uncertain. The germline V gene has CDR1 SNHLY and CDR2 FYNNEI. Between the trimmed V and J ends, which lost 1 base and 2 bases, there was a span of 9 bases. This CDR3 is built from 15 residues. The CDR3 loop reads CASSEEHSPGNTIYF. In nucleotides, the CDR3 is TGTGCCAGCAGTGAAGAACATTCGCCTGGAAACACCATATATTTT.

The chain uses TRBV19 and TRBJ2-7; TRBD1 might be the D (5 bases). CDR1 is LNHDA, CDR2 SQIVND, per germline (reference sequence). CDR3 size: 14 residues. The germline V and J ends were trimmed by 1 base and 4 bases, with 11 bases remaining between them. The CDR3 protein is CASSIAQGMYEQYF. The DNA for the CDR3 is TGTGCCAGTAGTATAGCGCAGGGAATGTACGAGCAGTACTTC.

CDR3 loop: CASSEARDSSFSPLHF. The CDR3 DNA reads TGTGCCAGCAGTGAAGCCCGGGACAGTTCATTTTCACCCCTCCACTTT. J is TRBJ1-6 and V is TRBV6-1; 7 positions agree with TRBD1. V trimming: 0 bases; J trimming: 9 bases; junction bases outside the gene matches: 8. The CDR3 is made up of 16 amino acids. The germline V gene encodes CDR1 MNHNS and CDR2 SASEGT.

This clone occurred once. The rearrangement joins TRBV9 to TRBJ2-7; D is unresolved. The CDR3 is made up of 15 amino acids. Between the trimmed V and J ends, which lost 0 bases and 0 bases, there was a span of 10 bases. The germline CDR1 and CDR2 sequences are SGDLS and YYNGEE. The DNA for the CDR3 is TGTGCCAGCAGCGTAGGTGGCGGAAACTCCTACGAGCAGTACTTC. Translation gives CASSVGGGNSYEQYF.

This chain links TRBV6-2 or TRBV6-3 with TRBJ2-1; TRBD2 matches at 14 bases. With V trimmed by 4 bases and J by 8 bases, 7 bases remained unmatched. The CDR3 length is 16 residues. Germline V gene data show CDR1 as MNHEY and CDR2 as SVGEGT. CDR3 nucleotides: TGTGCCAGCAGTTCGCCGGGACTAGCGGGAGTCGATGAGCAGTTCTTC. Translating gives CASSSPGLAGVDEQFF.

The chain is built from TRBV3-1 (or the pseudogene TRBV3-2) and TRBJ2-7; TRBD2 is a possible D gene (7 bases). This CDR3 region has 11 residues. Per the germline V gene, CDR1 is LGHDT and CDR2 is YNNKEL (reference sequence). Trimming left V 8 bases short and J 4 bases short, with 9 bases between. The CDR3 region is CASGGAYEQYF. CDR3 nucleotide sequence: TGTGCCAGCGGGGGGGCATACGAGCAGTACTTC.

About this clone itself: Compared with germline, one end of the junction differs, possibly owing to a read error. CDR3 coding DNA: TGCAGTGCCAGAGGGGAGTCTGAAGCTTTCTTT. Translation gives CSARGESEAFF. The J gene is TRBJ1-1, the V gene TRBV20-1; maybe TRBD1 (5 bases). Germline CDR1 DFQATT, CDR2 SNEGSKA (reference sequence). This CDR3 is 11 amino acids long.

This clone appeared a single time. This chain connects TRBV14 to TRBJ1-2; D unresolved. V gave up 3 bases and J gave up 2 bases, with 10 bases separating them. Germline V lookup: CDR1 SGHDN, CDR2 FVKESK. The CDR3 runs to 14 residues. The CDR3: CASSQKDLNYGYTF. Here the CDR3 DNA reads TGTGCCAGCAGCCAGAAGGACTTAAACTATGGCTACACCTTC.

The chain uses TRBV28 and TRBJ2-7; TRBD2 agrees at 9 bases. CDR3 length equals 14 residues. Per germline, CDR1 MDHEN and CDR2 SYDVKM. V gave up 8 bases and J gave up 3 bases; unmatched junction bases: 8. CDR3 DNA: TGTGCCAGCGGACGGGAGCGGGAGGTCTACGAGCAGTACTTC. Its protein is CASGREREVYEQYF.

V usage is TRBV2 and J usage is TRBJ1-6; TRBD1 aligns across 9 bases. V was clipped by 10 bases and J by 6 bases; unmatched bases: 7. The germline V gene encodes CDR1 SNHLY and CDR2 FYNNEI. The length of the CDR3 is 14 residues. CDR3 amino acids: CATVRGQGNSPLHF. The DNA for the CDR3 is TGTGCCACCGTCAGGGGACAGGGTAATTCACCCCTCCACTTT.